Shown below are 32 T cell receptor beta chains from a single sample sequenced in a study of blood T cells in healthy people across ages. Then a second PCR, running about 6 to 12 cycles, was carried out with a sample-barcoded 5' primer and a J-beta primer mix. TCRdb reanalysed the 5' RACE reads using MiXCR and keeps one entry per CDR3 protein. This sample has fewer than 950,000 distinct CDR3 sequences, with under 40% found just once. Sequenced: blood. These TCRs come from a man younger than 30 in good health.

This clonotype showed up just a few times. This sequence joins TRBV7-2 and TRBJ2-1; 12 bases are a match to TRBD2. The V segment lost 4 bases and the J segment 15 bases; nucleotides outside the gene matches: 19. This CDR3 has 17 residues. Germline lookup yields CDR1 SGHTA and CDR2 FQGNSA. The CDR3 spells CASSSRPPSGGAGSTFF. CDR3 in DNA: TGTGCCAGCAGCTCTAGACCACCTAGCGGGGGGGCCGGTTCCACGTTCTTC.

This clonotype has just one count. V usage is TRBV5-1 and J usage is TRBJ2-2; the match to TRBD2 covers 7 bases. J gave up 4 bases and V 4 bases, and 4 bases lay outside the gene matches. In germline, CDR1 is SGHRS, CDR2 YFSETQ. The CDR3 contains 14 residues. Here the CDR3 reads CASSGDYPTGELFF. Written as DNA, the CDR3 is TGCGCCAGCAGCGGGGACTACCCCACCGGGGAGCTGTTTTTT.

The chain joins TRBV5-6 to TRBJ2-7; weak D call: TRBD2 (5 bases). The germline V gene has CDR1 SGHDT and CDR2 YYEEEE. This CDR3 is built from 16 residues. V was clipped by 0 bases and J by 1 base, with 14 bases between them. CDR3 sequence: CASSLAAGVRSYEQYF. CDR3 bases: TGTGCCAGCAGCTTGGCCGCCGGGGTACGGTCCTACGAGCAGTACTTC.

The chain recombines TRBV7-9 with TRBJ1-2; possibly TRBD1 for D (5 bases). Germline values: CDR1 SEHNR, CDR2 FQNEAQ (reference sequence). Trimming cost V 1 base and J 13 bases, with 16 bases left between them. The CDR3 is 13 residues long. CDR3 residues: CASSLGMGPDITF. In nucleotides, the CDR3 is TGTGCCAGCAGCTTAGGGATGGGGCCGGACATCACCTTC.

This clonotype was recorded a few times. The chain uses TRBV4-3 and TRBJ1-2, with 7 bases that match TRBD1. V was pared by 0 bases and J by 7 bases, with 11 bases of the junction left unmatched. The CDR3 sequence is 16 residues long. CDR1 LGHNA and CDR2 YSLEER come from the germline V gene. CDR3 amino acids: CASSQDEAGGTPGYTF. The CDR3 DNA is TGCGCCAGCAGCCAAGATGAGGCAGGGGGGACCCCTGGCTACACCTTC.

This clonotype showed up just a few times. The chain is built from TRBV20-1 and TRBJ2-6, with 11 bases matching TRBD1. Unmatched junction bases numbered 3, after V lost 3 bases and J lost 2 bases. Germline assignment: CDR1 DFQATT and CDR2 SNEGSKA (reference sequence). CDR3 length equals 16 residues. CDR3 bases: TGCAGTGCTAGCGGACAGGGGGCTGCTGGGGCCAACGTCCTGACTTTC. Translated: CSASGQGAAGANVLTF.

The sample holds a few counts of this clonotype. The chain has TRBV11-2 and TRBJ2-1, with a possible D match to TRBD1 (5 bases). Trimming removed 5 bases at V and 10 bases at J, with 21 bases between. This CDR3 is built from 15 residues. Germline-derived CDR1 and CDR2 are SGHAT and FQNNGV. The chain's CDR3 is CASSLQGPNTGEQFF. The CDR3 DNA reads as TGTGCCAGCAGCCTCCAAGGACCCAACACAGGAGAGCAGTTCTTC.

Comment on this clonotype: This may arise from a read error, as a much more abundant clone is one base away. The chain couples TRBV5-1 to TRBJ2-1; 8 positions agree with TRBD2. CDR1 and CDR2 from the germline V gene are SGHRS and YFSETQ. The trim removed 4 bases at V and 5 bases at J, leaving 5 bases unmatched. This CDR3 comprises 14 residues. CDR3 in DNA: TGCGCCAGCAGCGTGGGACTAGAGAACAATGAGCAGTTCTTC. It specifies CASSVGLENNEQFF.

The J gene is TRBJ2-5, the V gene TRBV12-3 or TRBV12-4; 10 bases are shared with TRBD2. The J call may be incorrect, as the DNA end agrees better with TRBJ2-7. This CDR3 region has 15 residues. CDR3 nucleotide sequence: TGTGCCAGCAGAAAGAACAGCGGGGGGGCGTCCGAGCAGTACTTC. The encoded protein is CASRKNSGGASEQYF.

This clonotype is a singleton in its sample. V gene TRBV29-1 combines with J gene TRBJ2-1; possible D gene TRBD2, 7 bases. Germline-derived CDR1 and CDR2 are SQVTM and ANQGSEA. V was trimmed by 7 bases and J by 10 bases, leaving 23 bases between them. The CDR3 spans 14 residues. CDR3 protein: CSARTGGFSYEQFF. CDR3 DNA: TGCAGCGCCCGTACGGGGGGCTTCTCCTACGAGCAGTTCTTC.

On this clonotype itself: A much larger clone differs by one base, so this may be a read error. This rearrangement joins TRBV7-3 to TRBJ2-3; D might be TRBD1 (5 bases). From germline, CDR1 is SGHTA and CDR2 FQGTGA. The CDR3 has 14 residues. The chain's CDR3 is CTSSNTGATDTQYF. Here the CDR3 DNA reads TGTACCAGCAGCAACACAGGAGCCACAGATACGCAGTATTTT. Using reference TRBV7-3 and TRBJ2-3 for the parts outside the CDR3, the full variable domain is GAGVSQTPSNKVTEKGKYVELRCDPISGHTALYWYRQSLGQGPEFLIYFQGTGAADDSGLPNDRFFAVRPEGSVSTLKIQRTERGDSAVYLCTSSNTGATDTQYFGPGTRLTVL.

This clonotype was picked up many times. The rearrangement joins TRBV7-9 to TRBJ1-4; no firm D call. V lost 8 bases to trimming and J lost 0 bases, with 10 bases between them. The length of the CDR3 is 14 residues. Germline loops: CDR1 SEHNR, CDR2 FQNEAQ (reference sequence). In DNA form, the CDR3 reads TGTGCCAGCTCCCTTCCCGCAACTAATGAAAAACTGTTTTTT. This sequence encodes CASSLPATNEKLFF.

This clonotype was counted only a few times. This chain links TRBV4-3 with TRBJ2-5, with 7 bases lining up with TRBD2. CDR3 size: 16 residues. Germline lookup yields CDR1 LGHNA and CDR2 YSLEER. V lost 1 base to trimming and J lost 11 bases; unmatched junction nucleotides: 16. The CDR3 coding sequence is TGCGCCAGCAGCCAAGTCCTAGCGGACCCACCGGTGGAGCAGTACTTC. Translation: CASSQVLADPPVEQYF.

This clonotype was seen more than once but under ten times. The genes are TRBV18 and TRBJ2-4; the D call may be TRBD1 or TRBD2 (5 bases each). The DNA end is more similar to TRBJ2-5, so the J call may be wrong. Germline V CDR1 and CDR2: KGHSH, LQKENI. The CDR3 covers 18 residues. CDR3 residues: CASSPDAVSGGWEETQYF. CDR3 in DNA: TGTGCCAGCTCACCGGATGCCGTTAGTGGGGGATGGGAAGAGACCCAGTACTTC.

J is TRBJ2-1 and V is TRBV6-2 or TRBV6-3; TRBD2 might be the D (5 bases). This CDR3 is 16 amino acids long. Trimming removed 4 bases at V and 2 bases at J, with 15 bases between. CDR1 and CDR2 (germline): MNHEY, SVGEGT. CDR3 in DNA: TGTGCCAGCAGTTTAAACTACGGGGATACCTACAATGAGCAGTTCTTC. Its translation: CASSLNYGDTYNEQFF.

CDR3 loop: CASSRDRVPDTQYF. The CDR3 DNA reads as TGTGCCAGCAGCCGCGACAGGGTCCCAGATACGCAGTATTTT. The V gene is TRBV14, the J gene TRBJ2-3; 7 bases are a match to TRBD1. Germline V gene data show CDR1 as SGHDN and CDR2 as FVKESK. CDR3 size: 14 residues. The junction had 5 bases not matched to a gene; V was cut back by 4 bases and J by 4 bases.

The rearrangement links TRBV5-1 to TRBJ1-2, with D perhaps TRBD1 (5 bases). This CDR3 is built from 14 residues. Germline lookup yields CDR1 SGHRS and CDR2 YFSETQ. The ends were cut back, 0 bases at V and 5 bases at J, with 11 bases in the middle. The DNA for the CDR3 is TGCGCCAGCAGCTTGGAGGGGCTGACGTATGGCTACACCTTC. Amino acids: CASSLEGLTYGYTF.

This clonotype was picked up a small number of times. This chain joins TRBV20-1 and TRBJ2-5; D may be TRBD1 or TRBD2 (5 bases each). The CDR3 totals 14 residues. Trimming cost V 6 bases and J 5 bases, with 19 bases left between them. Germline CDR1 reads DFQATT; CDR2 reads SNEGSKA (reference sequence). CDR3 protein: CSAHLSGAGETQYF. The DNA for the CDR3 is TGCAGTGCCCACCTATCCGGGGCCGGGGAGACCCAGTACTTC.

The chain couples TRBV11-2 to TRBJ2-2; tentatively, D is TRBD1 (6 bases). The CDR3 runs to 13 residues. CDR1 is SGHAT, CDR2 FQNNGV, per germline. With 10 bases removed from V and 7 bases from J, the gap between germline ends came to 16 bases. CDR3 sequence (DNA): TGTGCCACCGTGAACAGGGCGGTCGGGGAGCTGTTTTTT. Its protein is CATVNRAVGELFF.

The rearrangement links TRBV20-1 to TRBJ1-1; possibly TRBD1 for D (6 bases). This CDR3 has 15 residues. CDR1 is DFQATT, CDR2 SNEGSKA, per germline (reference sequence). Trimming removed 0 bases from V and 7 bases from J, with 18 bases in between. The CDR3 region has the DNA TGCAGTGCTAGAGATCGGCAGGGGTTCCTAGTTGAAGCTTTCTTT. This codes for CSARDRQGFLVEAFF.

V is TRBV7-2 and J is TRBJ1-2; a possible D gene is TRBD1 (6 bases). The V end lost 3 bases, the J end lost 7 bases, and 15 bases lay between the germline ends. This CDR3 has 14 amino acids. The germline V gene encodes CDR1 SGHTA and CDR2 FQGNSA. The CDR3 DNA sequence: TGTGCCAGCAGCTTGCCGACTAGGGGGGGTGGCTACACCTTC. Translation: CASSLPTRGGGYTF.

The chain employs TRBV15 and TRBJ1-5; perhaps TRBD1 as D (6 bases). CDR1 and CDR2 from the germline V gene are LNHNV and YYDKDF (reference sequence). V lost 1 base to trimming and J lost 7 bases, with 8 bases between them. CDR3 length: 13 amino acids. The chain's CDR3 is CATSRVGGQPQHF. The CDR3 DNA is TGTGCCACCAGCAGAGTGGGGGGCCAGCCCCAGCATTTT.

In the case of this clonotype: A much larger clonotype is one base distant, so this may be a read error. The chain recombines TRBV7-2 with TRBJ2-3; TRBD1 agrees at 7 bases. Per the germline V gene, CDR1 is SGHTA and CDR2 is FQGNSA. The CDR3 consists of 14 residues. CDR3 sequence reads: CASSFAPGTATQYF. Here the CDR3 DNA reads TGTGCCAGCAGCTTCGCACCAGGGACAGCTACGCAGTATTTT.

The chain is built from TRBV12-3 or TRBV12-4 and TRBJ2-2; the D gene could be TRBD1 or TRBD2 (5 bases each). There are 16 residues in the CDR3. Trimming shortened V by 7 bases and J by 6 bases, and 21 bases separated the two germline ends. As DNA, the CDR3 is TGTGCCAGCAAGGAAGGGACCTTATATCCCGCCGGGGAGCTGTTTTTT. As protein: CASKEGTLYPAGELFF.

For this clonotype: Given a much more abundant clone one base away, this may be a read error. J is TRBJ2-1 and V is TRBV20-1; tentative D call: TRBD1 (6 bases). The CDR3 loop spans 15 amino acids. Trimming shortened V by 6 bases and J by 12 bases, and 27 bases separated the two germline ends. Germline V CDR1 and CDR2: DFQATT, SNEGSKA (reference sequence). The CDR3 protein is CSAVAGANVEGVQFF. CDR3 nucleotides: TGCAGTGCCGTAGCAGGGGCGAATGTTGAAGGAGTGCAGTTCTTC.

This clonotype was observed a handful of times. The genes are TRBV4-1 and TRBJ1-1; a weak D match, TRBD1 (6 bases). Germline lookup yields CDR1 MGHRA and CDR2 YSYEKL. This CDR3 has 17 amino acids. Trimming stripped 7 bases from V and 2 bases from J, with 23 bases between. Here the CDR3 reads CASNRIGQQGTNTEAFF. As DNA, the CDR3 is TGCGCCAGCAACCGTATAGGGCAGCAGGGGACAAACACTGAAGCTTTCTTT.

The chain recombines TRBV7-9 with TRBJ1-1; D call uncertain. V was cut by 1 base and J by 0 bases, with 15 bases left in between. The CDR3 consists of 17 residues. CDR1 and CDR2 (germline): SEHNR, FQNEAQ (reference sequence). The CDR3 protein is CASSLGPAVAMNTEAFF. DNA of the CDR3: TGTGCCAGCAGCTTAGGTCCAGCCGTAGCCATGAACACTGAAGCTTTCTTT.

The J gene is TRBJ2-7, the V gene TRBV20-1; D unclear. The length of the CDR3 is 12 residues. V was shortened by 6 bases and J by 2 bases, with 11 bases between the two germline ends. Germline V gives CDR1 DFQATT, CDR2 SNEGSKA (reference sequence). The CDR3 region has the DNA TGCAGTGCCTTGTACGGGCCCTACGAGCAGTACTTC. This sequence encodes CSALYGPYEQYF.

The V call is TRBV5-1, the J call TRBJ2-4; D not resolved. This CDR3 spans 14 amino acids. Trimming shortened V by 0 bases and J by 9 bases, and 13 bases separated the two germline ends. Germline V gene sequence: CDR1 SGHRS, CDR2 YFSETQ. The CDR3 region is CASSLAGDGGIQYF. Here the CDR3 DNA reads TGCGCCAGCAGCTTGGCGGGTGATGGTGGCATTCAGTACTTC.

The CDR3: CAIQTGGYEQYF. CDR3 DNA sequence: TGTGCCATCCAGACAGGGGGGTACGAGCAGTACTTC. The chain has TRBV2 and TRBJ2-7; 9 bases are a match to TRBD1. V gave up 10 bases and J gave up 4 bases; unmatched junction bases: 5. The CDR3 has 12 residues. The V gene's germline CDR1 is SNHLY and CDR2 FYNNEI. Looking up the rest from reference TRBV2 and TRBJ2-7 gives the full variable domain: EPEVTQTPSHQVTQMGQEVILRCVPISNHLYFYWYRQILGQKVEFLVSFYNNEISEKSEIFDDQFSVERPDGSNFTLKIRSTKLEDSAMYFCAIQTGGYEQYFGPGTRLTVT.

This clonotype has just a few counts. This rearrangement joins TRBV6-6 to TRBJ1-2; 11 bases are shared with TRBD1. Germline-derived CDR1 and CDR2 are MNHNY and SVGAGI (reference sequence). This CDR3 spans 16 amino acids. J gave up 4 bases and V 4 bases, and 8 bases lay outside the gene matches. The CDR3 spells CASSSGTGGSLYGYTF. CDR3 nucleotides: TGTGCCAGCAGTTCCGGGACAGGGGGTTCGCTCTATGGCTACACCTTC.

This clonotype came up a few times. CDR3 in DNA: TGTGCCACCAGTGATCACAACTTTCCTCTAGCCAAAAACATTCAGTACTTC. As protein: CATSDHNFPLAKNIQYF. The chain combines TRBV24-1 with TRBJ2-4; D is unresolved. V lost 3 bases to trimming and J lost 0 bases, with 14 bases between them. The CDR3 contains 17 residues. Germline assignment: CDR1 KGHDR and CDR2 SFDVKD.